Listed here are 8 T cell receptor beta chains from one sample, sequenced in a study of cytomegalovirus exposure and HLA in healthy donors. This PCR relied on a set of 60 Vbeta primers and 13 Jbeta primers. Produced via immunoSEQ multiplex PCR; TCRdb's table is partial and in-frame only. The sample yields 80,000 or so clones, around 70% seen once. Specimen: PBMCs. The source is a woman aged 40 to 50 in good health and CMV-seropositive.

The rearrangement joins TRBV11-2 to TRBJ2-7; TRBD1 is a possible D gene (6 bases). In germline, CDR1 is SGHAT, CDR2 FQNNGV. This CDR3 has 14 amino acids. V dropped 6 bases and J dropped 0 bases, with 12 bases sitting between them. The CDR3 protein is CASRQGHSSYEQYF. The CDR3 DNA reads as TGTGCCAGCAGACAGGGACATAGCTCCTACGAGCAGTACTTC.

This chain links TRBV25-1 with TRBJ2-3; weak D call: TRBD2 (6 bases). V lost 5 bases and J 8 bases, leaving 11 bases between the germline ends. Germline lookup yields CDR1 MGHDK and CDR2 SYGVNS. The CDR3 runs to 12 residues. Here the CDR3 reads CASSSPGGTQYF. CDR3 in DNA: TGTGCCAGCAGTTCTCCCGGGGGTACGCAGTATTTT.

There are a few counts of this clone. The rearrangement links TRBV5-1 to TRBJ1-1, with D perhaps matching TRBD1 (6 bases). CDR1 SGHRS and CDR2 YFSETQ come from the germline V gene. This CDR3 region has 13 residues. V shed 2 bases and J shed 8 bases, with 13 bases lying between them. CDR3 sequence reads: CASSLVTQGEAFF. CDR3 coding DNA: TGCGCCAGCAGCTTAGTAACACAGGGCGAAGCTTTCTTT.

The rearrangement joins TRBV29-1 to TRBJ2-5; unclear D gene. This CDR3 spans 13 amino acids. Germline V lookup: CDR1 SQVTM, CDR2 ANQGSEA. Trimming removed 1 base at V and 3 bases at J, with 9 bases between. The CDR3 sequence is CSVEAMAEETQYF. CDR3 coding DNA: TGCAGCGTTGAAGCTATGGCGGAAGAGACCCAGTACTTC.

The rearrangement uses TRBV2 and TRBJ1-1, with D unresolved. Between the trimmed V and J ends, which lost 8 bases and 1 base, there was a span of 5 bases. This CDR3 is built from 11 residues. Germline CDR1 and CDR2: SNHLY and FYNNEI. For the CDR3, the DNA is TGTGCCAGCTTTCAGAACACTGAAGCTTTCTTT. It yields the protein CASFQNTEAFF.

CDR3 sequence (DNA): TGCAGCGCTGGAGGGGGGACAGGTTGGGGCGAGCAGTACTTC. Amino acid sequence: CSAGGGTGWGEQYF. The chain carries TRBV29-1 and TRBJ2-7, with 8 nucleotides matching TRBD1. Unmatched junction bases numbered 14, after V lost 7 bases and J lost 6 bases. Germline CDR1 SQVTM, CDR2 ANQGSEA. The CDR3 consists of 14 residues.

This clone has just one count. The rearrangement uses TRBV15 and TRBJ1-5, with TRBD1 matching 7 bases. Per germline, CDR1 LNHNV and CDR2 YYDKDF (reference sequence). The CDR3 spans 16 residues. The J segment lost 3 bases and the V segment lost 1 base, leaving 6 bases of the junction unmatched. Here the CDR3 reads CATSRASGGNNQPQHF. CDR3 in DNA: TGTGCCACCAGCAGAGCCTCAGGGGGAAACAATCAGCCCCAGCATTTT. Full variable domain (remainder filled in from reference TRBV15 and TRBJ1-5): DAMVIQNPRYQVTQFGKPVTLSCSQTLNHNVMYWYQQKSSQAPKLLFHYYDKDFNNEADTPDNFQSRRPNTSFCFLDIRSPGLGDTAMYLCATSRASGGNNQPQHFGDGTRLSIL.

The rearrangement joins TRBV30 to TRBJ2-7; 9 nucleotides align to TRBD2. The trim removed 2 bases at V and 5 bases at J, leaving 10 bases unmatched. The CDR3 is 15 amino acids. The V gene's germline CDR1 is GTSNPN and CDR2 SVGIG (reference sequence). As DNA, the CDR3 is TGTGCCTGGAGTCCCGGGACTAGCCTTAGGAACGAGCAGTACTTC. Amino acids: CAWSPGTSLRNEQYF.